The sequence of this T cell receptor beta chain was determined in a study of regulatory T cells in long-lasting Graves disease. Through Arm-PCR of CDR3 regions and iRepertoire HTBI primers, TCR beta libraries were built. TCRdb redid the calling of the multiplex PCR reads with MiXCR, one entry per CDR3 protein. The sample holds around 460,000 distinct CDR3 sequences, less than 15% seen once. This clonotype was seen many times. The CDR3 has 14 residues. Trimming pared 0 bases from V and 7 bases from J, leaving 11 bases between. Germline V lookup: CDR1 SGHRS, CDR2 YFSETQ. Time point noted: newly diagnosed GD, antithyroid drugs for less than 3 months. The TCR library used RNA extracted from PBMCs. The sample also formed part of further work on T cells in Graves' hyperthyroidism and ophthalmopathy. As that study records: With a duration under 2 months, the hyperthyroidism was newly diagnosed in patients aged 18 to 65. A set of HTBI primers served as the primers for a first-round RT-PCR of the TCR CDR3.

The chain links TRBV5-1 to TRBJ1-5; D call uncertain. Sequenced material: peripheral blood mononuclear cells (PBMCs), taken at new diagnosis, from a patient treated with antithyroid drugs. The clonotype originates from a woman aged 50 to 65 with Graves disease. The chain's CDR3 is CASSLGGPPQPQHF. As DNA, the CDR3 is TGCGCCAGCAGCTTGGGAGGCCCCCCACAGCCCCAGCATTTT.